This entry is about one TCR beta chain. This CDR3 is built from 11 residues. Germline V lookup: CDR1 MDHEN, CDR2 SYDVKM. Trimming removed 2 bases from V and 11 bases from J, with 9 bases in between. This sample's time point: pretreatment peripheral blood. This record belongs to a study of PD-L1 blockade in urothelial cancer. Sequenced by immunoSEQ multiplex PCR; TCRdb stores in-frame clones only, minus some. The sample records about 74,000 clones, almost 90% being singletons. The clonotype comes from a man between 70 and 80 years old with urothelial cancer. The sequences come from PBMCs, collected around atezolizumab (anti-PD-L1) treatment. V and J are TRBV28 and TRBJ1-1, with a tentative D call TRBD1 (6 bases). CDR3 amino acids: CASSLAGEAFF. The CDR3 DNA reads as TGTGCCAGCAGTTTAGCAGGGGAGGCTTTCTTT. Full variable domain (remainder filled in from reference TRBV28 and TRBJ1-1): DVKVTQSSRYLVKRTGEKVFLECVQDMDHENMFWYRQDPGLGLRLIYFSYDVKMKEKGDIPEGYSVSREKKERFSLILESASTNQTSMYLCASSLAGEAFFGQGTRLTVV.